Here is one TCR beta chain with its context. The data derive from a study of Graves' ophthalmopathy and Graves' hyperthyroidism. Across the whole study: The blood sample was drawn at first diagnosis and before any treatment.

Trimming took off 6 bases at V and 3 bases at J, with 8 bases between the two ends. This CDR3 comprises 12 residues. In germline, CDR1 is SEHNR, CDR2 FQNEAQ (reference sequence). From RNA, the CDR3 regions of TCR beta chains were amplified and sequenced. Scientists carried out first-round RT-PCR using HTBI primers and then a second-round multiplex PCR. TCRdb reprocessed the multiplex PCR reads with MiXCR, giving one entry per CDR3 protein. The repertoire holds roughly 700,000 distinct CDR3 sequences, around 40% seen once, with about 40% in the top ten. V and J are TRBV7-9 and TRBJ1-1; D not certain. The material sequenced was peripheral blood. The receptor's source is an adult man with Graves' ophthalmopathy. This chain's CDR3 is CASSLQHTEAFF. CDR3 in DNA: TGTGCCAGCAGTCTCCAGCACACTGAAGCTTTCTTT.